What follows are 5 T cell receptor beta chains derived from one specimen sequenced in a study of T cell responses to AZD1222 COVID-19 vaccine. Produced via immunoSEQ multiplex PCR; TCRdb's table is partial and in-frame only. Here the sample spans 150,000 to 200,000 clones, approximately 90% being singletons. Material: peripheral blood, obtained on day 0 of AZD1222 vaccination. Receptors originate from an adult in good health.

The genes are TRBV18 and TRBJ1-4, with 8 bases fitting TRBD1. Per germline, CDR1 KGHSH and CDR2 LQKENI. The CDR3 has 15 residues. Trimming removed 1 base from V and 8 bases from J; junction bases left unmatched: 6. Written as DNA, the CDR3 is TGTGCCAGCTCACCACGAGGGACAGGTGGAGAAAAACTGTTTTTT. Protein sequence: CASSPRGTGGEKLFF.

The chain recombines TRBV27 with TRBJ2-1; D may be TRBD1 (6 bases). The V end lost 6 bases, the J end lost 1 base, and 13 bases lay between the germline ends. CDR1 MNHEY and CDR2 SMNVEV come from the germline V gene (reference sequence). This CDR3 is 15 amino acids long. Here the CDR3 reads CASSFTGSSYNEQFF. The CDR3 bases are TGTGCCAGCAGCTTTACAGGGAGTTCCTACAATGAGCAGTTCTTC.

V and J are TRBV24-1 and TRBJ2-2, with 9 positions matching TRBD2. Germline V CDR1 and CDR2: KGHDR, SFDVKD. The CDR3 extends over 16 amino acids. With V trimmed by 4 bases and J by 1 base, 3 bases remained unmatched. The CDR3: CATSDHSGRNTGELFF. Here the CDR3 DNA reads TGTGCCACCAGTGACCATAGCGGGAGGAACACCGGGGAGCTGTTTTTT.

This clone occurred many times. The chain combines TRBV18 with TRBJ1-4; TRBD1 aligns across 7 bases. Germline V gene sequence: CDR1 KGHSH, CDR2 LQKENI. The CDR3 contains 16 residues. With V trimmed by 3 bases and J by 7 bases, 11 bases remained unmatched. In nucleotides, the CDR3 is TGTGCCAGCTCACCCGAGTCCGGGACAGCCGTTGAAAAACTGTTTTTT. Its protein is CASSPESGTAVEKLFF.

The gene calls are TRBV6-4 and TRBJ2-3, with TRBD1 matching over 7 bases. Germline CDR1 MRHNA, CDR2 SNTAGT. This CDR3 contains 10 residues. With 7 bases clipped from V and 12 bases from J, the junction kept 4 bases outside the gene matches. CDR3 loop: CASNEGAQYF. The CDR3 DNA reads TGTGCCAGCAACGAGGGGGCACAGTATTTT.